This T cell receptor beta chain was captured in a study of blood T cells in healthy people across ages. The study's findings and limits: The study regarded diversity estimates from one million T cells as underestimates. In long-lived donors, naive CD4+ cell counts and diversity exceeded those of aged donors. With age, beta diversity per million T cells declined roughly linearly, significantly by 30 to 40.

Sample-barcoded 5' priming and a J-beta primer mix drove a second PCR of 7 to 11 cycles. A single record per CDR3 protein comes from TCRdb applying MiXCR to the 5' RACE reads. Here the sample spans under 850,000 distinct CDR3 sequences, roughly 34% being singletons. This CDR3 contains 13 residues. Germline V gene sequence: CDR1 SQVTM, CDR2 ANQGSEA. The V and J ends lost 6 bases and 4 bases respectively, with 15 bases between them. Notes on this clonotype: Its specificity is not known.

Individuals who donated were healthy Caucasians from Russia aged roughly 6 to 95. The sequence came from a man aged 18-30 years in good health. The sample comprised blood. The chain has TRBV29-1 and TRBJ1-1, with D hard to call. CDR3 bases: TGCAGCGTCGGGCGGGGATTTGGCACTGAAGCTTTCTTT. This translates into CSVGRGFGTEAFF.